This note documents a single T cell receptor (beta chain) sequence. This clonotype was counted ten times or more. The clone's antigen remains unknown. Base qualities are missing; no much larger clone stands one base away. The data derive from a study of T cell repertoires in cytomegalovirus infection (dated by TCRdb to the late 2010s). About the study as a whole: The peptide stimulations were aimed at well-studied HLA-B-restricted epitopes as well as recently identified HLA-C-restricted CMV epitopes, whose presentation resists viral immunomodulation. Because public TCR beta signatures pointed to carriage of CMV infection together with the matching HLA type, the HLA type of each donor mattered for the analysis.

General study outcomes and caveats: The ex vivo response was dominated by HLA-C-restricted CMV-specific TCR beta clonotypes, which also provided the single most frequent clonotype in two of eight donors. In both this cohort and an independent roughly 400-donor cohort, the cumulative frequency of public TCR beta family members distinguished carriers of CMV infection plus the relevant HLA type.

Sequenced using an Illumina HiSeq 1500. TCRdb took the public reads, trimmed them with fastp at Q25, ran MiXCR for clone calling and kept in-frame beta chains. Duplicate CDR3 protein sequences are folded into a single record with the most common DNA and genes. In this sample the table shows hundreds of thousands of distinct CDR3 sequences, roughly 31% of which occur a single time. Around an eighth of the sample comes from the top ten. According to the study, the label for this sample's treatment or condition signals: in vitro stimulation with specific CMV peptide epitopes to enrich CMV-specific T cells. Including the terminal cysteine and phenylalanine, the CDR3 comprises 16 residues. Left in the record is the CDR3 DNA by itself, 48 bases read in frame from the first base. V drops 7 bases and J drops 4 bases, leaving 20 bases in between. CDR1 and CDR2 (MDHEN, SYDVKM) derive from the germline V gene.

The sequence derives from a human donor in good health (CMV status not recorded). Some clones in this sample may be carry-over from other donors' samples. Recombination connected TRBV28 to TRBJ2-1, with TRBD1 as a weak D call on 5 bases. Sequenced material: cultured CD8+ T cells from PBMCs, taken from culture after CMV antigen stimulation. The sequence in DNA is TGTGCCAGCACGGACCGGTGGGGCCGGTATTACAATGAGCAGTTCTTC. Its translation is CASTDRWGRYYNEQFF.